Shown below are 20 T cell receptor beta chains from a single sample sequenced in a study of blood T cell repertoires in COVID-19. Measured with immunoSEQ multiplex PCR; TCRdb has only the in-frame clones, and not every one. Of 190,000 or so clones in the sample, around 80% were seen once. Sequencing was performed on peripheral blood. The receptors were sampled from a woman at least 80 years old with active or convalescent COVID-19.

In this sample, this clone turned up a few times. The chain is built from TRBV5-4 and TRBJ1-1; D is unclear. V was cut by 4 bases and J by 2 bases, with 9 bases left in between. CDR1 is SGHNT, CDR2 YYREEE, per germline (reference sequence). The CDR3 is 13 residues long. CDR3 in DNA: TGTGCCAGCAGCGTACTAAGTAACACTGAAGCTTTCTTT. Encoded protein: CASSVLSNTEAFF.

CDR3 nucleotides: TGTGCCAGAAGCTTGGCCAAAGGGGGCAATCGCTACGAGCAGTACTTC. Its translation: CARSLAKGGNRYEQYF. The genes are TRBV5-3 and TRBJ2-7; TRBD1 aligns across 7 bases. TRBV5-3 qualifies as an ORF whose function is uncertain. The CDR3 contains 16 residues. V lost 0 bases and J lost 3; bases outside the gene matches: 9.

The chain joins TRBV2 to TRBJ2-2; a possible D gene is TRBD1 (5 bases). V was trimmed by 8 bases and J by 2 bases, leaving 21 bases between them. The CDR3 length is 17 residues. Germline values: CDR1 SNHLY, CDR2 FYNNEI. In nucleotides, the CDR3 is TGTGCCAGCGGGTCCCCCCAGGGCAGAATAAACACCGGGGAGCTGTTTTTT. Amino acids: CASGSPQGRINTGELFF.

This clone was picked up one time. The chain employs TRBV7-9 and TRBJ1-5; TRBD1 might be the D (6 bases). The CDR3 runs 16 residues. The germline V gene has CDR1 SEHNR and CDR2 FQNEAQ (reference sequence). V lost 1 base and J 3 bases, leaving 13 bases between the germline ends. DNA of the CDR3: TGTGCCAGCAGCTTAGGCACCACAGGGTACAATCAGCCCCAGCATTTT. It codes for CASSLGTTGYNQPQHF.

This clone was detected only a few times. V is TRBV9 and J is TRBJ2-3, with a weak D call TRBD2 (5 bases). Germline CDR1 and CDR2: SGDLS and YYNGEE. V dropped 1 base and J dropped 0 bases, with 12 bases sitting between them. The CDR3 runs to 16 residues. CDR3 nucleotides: TGTGCCAGCAGCGTAAAGGGTAGGACTAGCACAGATACGCAGTATTTT. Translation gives CASSVKGRTSTDTQYF.

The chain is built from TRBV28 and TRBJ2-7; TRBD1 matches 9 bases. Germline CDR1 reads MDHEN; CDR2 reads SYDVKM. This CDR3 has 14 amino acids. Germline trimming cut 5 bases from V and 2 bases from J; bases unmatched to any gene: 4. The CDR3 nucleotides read TGTGCCAGCAGTACAGGGGGCCAAACCTACGAGCAGTACTTC. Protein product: CASSTGGQTYEQYF.

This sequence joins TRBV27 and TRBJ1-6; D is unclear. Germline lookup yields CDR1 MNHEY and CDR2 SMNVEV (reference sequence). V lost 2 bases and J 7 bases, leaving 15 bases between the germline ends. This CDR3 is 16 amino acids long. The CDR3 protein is CASSLGSGSWNSPLHF. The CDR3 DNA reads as TGTGCCAGCAGTTTAGGTTCGGGGAGCTGGAATTCACCCCTCCACTTT.

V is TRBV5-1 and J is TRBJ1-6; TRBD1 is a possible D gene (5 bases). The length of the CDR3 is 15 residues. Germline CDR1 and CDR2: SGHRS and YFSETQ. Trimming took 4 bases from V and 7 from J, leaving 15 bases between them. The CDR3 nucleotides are TGCGCCAGCAGCCCGTCGGGGGGGGAGAATTCACCCCTCCACTTT. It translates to CASSPSGGENSPLHF. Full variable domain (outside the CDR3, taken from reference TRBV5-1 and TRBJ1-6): KAGVTQTPRYLIKTRGQQVTLSCSPISGHRSVSWYQQTPGQGLQFLFEYFSETQRNKGNFPGRFSGRQFSNSRSEMNVSTLELGDSALYLCASSPSGGENSPLHFGNGTRLTVT.

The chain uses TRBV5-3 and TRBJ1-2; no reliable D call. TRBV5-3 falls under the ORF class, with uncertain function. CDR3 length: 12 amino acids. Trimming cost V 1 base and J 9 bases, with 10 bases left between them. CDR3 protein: CARSLLAACYTF. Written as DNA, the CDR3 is TGTGCCAGAAGCTTGTTAGCGGCCTGCTACACCTTC.

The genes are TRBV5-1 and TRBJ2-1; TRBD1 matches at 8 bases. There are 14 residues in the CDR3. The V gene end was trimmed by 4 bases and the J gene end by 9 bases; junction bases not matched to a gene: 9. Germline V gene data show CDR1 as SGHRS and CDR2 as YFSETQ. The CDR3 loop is CASSEGQVLGEQFF. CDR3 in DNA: TGCGCCAGCAGCGAGGGACAGGTGTTGGGTGAGCAGTTCTTC.

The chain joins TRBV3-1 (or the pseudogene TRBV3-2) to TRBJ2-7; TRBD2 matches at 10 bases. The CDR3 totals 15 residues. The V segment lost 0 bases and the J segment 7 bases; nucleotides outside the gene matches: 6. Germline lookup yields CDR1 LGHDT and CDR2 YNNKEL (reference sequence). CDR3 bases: TGTGCCAGCAGCCAAGATCGGGCTAGCGGGGGAGAGCAGTACTTC. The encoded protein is CASSQDRASGGEQYF.

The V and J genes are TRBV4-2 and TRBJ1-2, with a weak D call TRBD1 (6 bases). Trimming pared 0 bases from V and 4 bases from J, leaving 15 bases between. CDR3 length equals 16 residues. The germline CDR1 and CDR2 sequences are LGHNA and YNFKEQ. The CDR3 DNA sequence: TGTGCCAGCAGCCAAGATTGGGGGCAGGGAATCTATGGCTACACCTTC. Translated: CASSQDWGQGIYGYTF.

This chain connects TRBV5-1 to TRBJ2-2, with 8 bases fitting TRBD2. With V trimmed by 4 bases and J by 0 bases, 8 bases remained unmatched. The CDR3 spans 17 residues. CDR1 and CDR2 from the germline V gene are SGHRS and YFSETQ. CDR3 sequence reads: CASSKGLDPANTGELFF. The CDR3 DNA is TGCGCCAGCAGCAAGGGACTAGATCCCGCGAACACCGGGGAGCTGTTTTTT.

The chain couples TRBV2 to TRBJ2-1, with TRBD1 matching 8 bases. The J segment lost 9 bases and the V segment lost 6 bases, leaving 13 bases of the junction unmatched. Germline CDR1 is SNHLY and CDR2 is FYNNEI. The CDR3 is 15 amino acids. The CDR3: CASSATGTGYGEQFF. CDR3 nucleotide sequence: TGTGCCAGCAGCGCCACCGGGACAGGATACGGTGAGCAGTTCTTC.

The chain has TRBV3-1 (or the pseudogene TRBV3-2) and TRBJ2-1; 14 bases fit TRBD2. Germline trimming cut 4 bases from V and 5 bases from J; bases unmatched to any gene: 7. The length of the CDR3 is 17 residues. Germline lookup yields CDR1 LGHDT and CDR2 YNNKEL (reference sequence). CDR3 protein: CASSPTSGGAVNNEQFF. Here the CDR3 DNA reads TGTGCCAGCAGCCCGACTAGCGGGGGGGCCGTGAACAATGAGCAGTTCTTC.

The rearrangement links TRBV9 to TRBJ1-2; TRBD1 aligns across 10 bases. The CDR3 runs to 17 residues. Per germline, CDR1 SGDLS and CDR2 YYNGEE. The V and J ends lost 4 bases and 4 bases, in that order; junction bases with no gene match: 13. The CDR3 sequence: CASSPGTGDRAPYGYTF. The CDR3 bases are TGTGCCAGCAGCCCCGGGACAGGGGATCGGGCTCCCTATGGCTACACCTTC.

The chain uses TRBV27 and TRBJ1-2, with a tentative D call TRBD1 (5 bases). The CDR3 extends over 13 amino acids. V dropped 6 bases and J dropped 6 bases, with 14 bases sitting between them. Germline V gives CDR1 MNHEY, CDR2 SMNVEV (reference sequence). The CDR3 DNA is TGTGCCAGCAGATTAGGGGTGAGGGATGGCTACACCTTC. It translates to CASRLGVRDGYTF.

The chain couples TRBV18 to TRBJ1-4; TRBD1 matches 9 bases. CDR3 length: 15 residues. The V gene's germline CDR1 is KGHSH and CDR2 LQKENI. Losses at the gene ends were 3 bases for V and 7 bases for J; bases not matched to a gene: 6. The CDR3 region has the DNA TGTGCCAGCTCACCCAACAGGGGGCAGGGTGAAAAACTGTTTTTT. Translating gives CASSPNRGQGEKLFF.

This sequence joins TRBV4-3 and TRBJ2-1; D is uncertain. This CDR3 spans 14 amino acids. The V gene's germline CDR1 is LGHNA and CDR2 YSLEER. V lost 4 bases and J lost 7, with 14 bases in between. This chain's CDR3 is CASSPGTGWNEQFF. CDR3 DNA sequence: TGCGCCAGCAGCCCCGGTACGGGTTGGAATGAGCAGTTCTTC.

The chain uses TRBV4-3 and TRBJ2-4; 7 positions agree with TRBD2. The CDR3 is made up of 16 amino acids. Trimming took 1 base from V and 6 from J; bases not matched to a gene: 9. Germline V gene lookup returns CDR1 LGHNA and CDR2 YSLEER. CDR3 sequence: CASSQGTPWEGNIQYF. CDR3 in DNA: TGCGCCAGCAGCCAAGGAACCCCCTGGGAGGGAAACATTCAGTACTTC.